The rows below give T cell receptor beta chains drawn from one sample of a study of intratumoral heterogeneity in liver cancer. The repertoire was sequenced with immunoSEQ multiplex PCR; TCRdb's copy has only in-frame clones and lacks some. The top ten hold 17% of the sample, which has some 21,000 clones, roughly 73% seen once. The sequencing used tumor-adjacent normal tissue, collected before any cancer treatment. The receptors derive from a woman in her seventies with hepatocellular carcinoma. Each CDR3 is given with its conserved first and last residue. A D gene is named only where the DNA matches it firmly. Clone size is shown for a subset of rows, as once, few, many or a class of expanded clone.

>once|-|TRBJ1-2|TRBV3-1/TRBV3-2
CASNLGPGAHGYTF
TGTGCCAGCAACCTTGGGCCGGGAGCGCATGGCTACACCTTC
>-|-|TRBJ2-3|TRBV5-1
CASSLAPERTDTQYF
TGCGCCAGCAGCTTGGCCCCAGAGCGCACAGATACGCAGTATTTT
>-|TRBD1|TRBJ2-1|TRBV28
CASSLLQGAHEQFF
TGTGCCAGCAGTTTACTACAGGGGGCGCATGAGCAGTTCTTC
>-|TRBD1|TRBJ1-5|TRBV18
CASSTGQGTNQPQHF
TGTGCCAGCTCAACGGGACAGGGGACCAATCAGCCCCAGCATTTT
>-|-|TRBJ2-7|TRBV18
CASSHPDVRHEQYF
TGTGCCAGCTCTCACCCGGACGTTAGGCACGAGCAGTACTTC
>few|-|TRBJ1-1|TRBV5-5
CASSRHAGAGEAFF
TGTGCCAGCAGCCGACATGCTGGGGCCGGTGAAGCTTTCTTT
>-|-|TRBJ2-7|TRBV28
CASSSTSPTYEQYF
TGTGCCAGCAGTTCTACAAGTCCTACCTACGAGCAGTACTTC
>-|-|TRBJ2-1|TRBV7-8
CASSASDYNEQFF
TGTGCCAGCAGCGCTAGCGACTACAATGAGCAGTTCTTC
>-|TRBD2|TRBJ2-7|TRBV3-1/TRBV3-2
CASSPETGGPTYEQYF
TGTGCCAGCAGCCCCGAGACGGGAGGGCCGACCTACGAGCAGTACTTC
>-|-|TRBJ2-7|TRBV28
CASSSRTYEQYF
TGTGCCAGCAGTTCGAGGACCTACGAGCAGTACTTC
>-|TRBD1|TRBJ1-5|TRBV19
CASSTTGTGVNQPQHF
TGTGCCAGTAGTACTACCGGGACAGGGGTCAATCAGCCCCAGCATTTT
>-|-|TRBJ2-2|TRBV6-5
CASSYTAGELFF
TGTGCCAGCAGTTACACGGCCGGGGAGCTGTTTTTT
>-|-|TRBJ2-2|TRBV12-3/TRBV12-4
CASSLDGRGELFF
TGTGCCAGCAGCTTGGACGGACGCGGGGAGCTGTTTTTT
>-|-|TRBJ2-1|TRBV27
CASSPTGDNEQFF
TGTGCCAGCTCCCCCACCGGAGACAATGAGCAGTTCTTC
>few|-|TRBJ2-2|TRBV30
CAWSVPGNTGELFF
TGTGCCTGGAGTGTACCAGGGAACACCGGGGAGCTGTTTTTT
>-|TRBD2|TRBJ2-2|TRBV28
CASSAGLGVNTGELFF
TGTGCCAGCAGCGCCGGACTAGGGGTGAACACCGGGGAGCTGTTTTTT
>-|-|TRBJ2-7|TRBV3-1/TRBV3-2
CASSKGGEQYF
TGTGCCAGCAGCAAGGGTGGCGAGCAGTACTTC
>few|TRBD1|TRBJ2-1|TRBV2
CASRTGGIGNEQFF
TGTGCCAGCAGAACAGGGGGGATAGGTAATGAGCAGTTCTTC
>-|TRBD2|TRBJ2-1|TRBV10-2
CASSDRLAGVFEQFF
TGCGCCAGCAGTGATCGGCTAGCGGGAGTTTTTGAGCAGTTCTTC
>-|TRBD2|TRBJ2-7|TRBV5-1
CASVAGPGTSGGYEQYF
TGCGCCAGCGTAGCGGGTCCAGGGACTAGCGGGGGCTACGAGCAGTACTTC